Shown below are 21 T cell receptor beta chains from a single sample sequenced in a study of cytomegalovirus exposure and HLA in healthy donors. PCR amplification relied on 60 Vbeta primers (plus 13 Jbeta primers). Sequencing used immunoSEQ multiplex PCR; TCRdb keeps in-frame clones, though not all of them. The profile covers 150,000 or so clones, with almost 85% appearing a single time and about 0.4% taken by the ten largest. The sequenced sample was PBMCs. The receptors were gathered from a boy between 2 and 15 years old in good health and CMV-seronegative.

This clone was found once. CDR3 residues: CASGRREPSYEQYF. The CDR3 DNA reads TGTGCCAGTGGGCGGCGGGAGCCATCCTACGAGCAGTACTTC. The chain recombines TRBV28 with TRBJ2-7, with TRBD2 identical over 7 bases. The CDR3 length is 14 residues. Trimming cost V 9 bases and J 1 base; bases outside gene matches: 9. Germline V gene data show CDR1 as MDHEN and CDR2 as SYDVKM. Supplemented by reference TRBV28 and TRBJ2-7, the full variable domain reads DVKVTQSSRYLVKRTGEKVFLECVQDMDHENMFWYRQDPGLGLRLIYFSYDVKMKEKGDIPEGYSVSREKKERFSLILESASTNQTSMYLCASGRREPSYEQYFGPGTRLTVT.

V gene TRBV27 combines with J gene TRBJ2-7; the match to TRBD2 covers 11 bases. The V and J ends lost 6 bases and 6 bases, in that order; junction bases with no gene match: 10. The CDR3 has 15 residues. Germline CDR1 reads MNHEY; CDR2 reads SMNVEV (reference sequence). The CDR3 loop reads CASRPVAGGKAEQYF. The CDR3 DNA reads TGTGCCAGCAGGCCCGTAGCGGGAGGGAAAGCCGAGCAGTACTTC.

The chain couples TRBV1 to TRBJ2-7; the table names TRBD1, a call not compared with the DNA. TRBV1 is deemed a pseudogene. The CDR3 loop spans 11 amino acids. DNA of the CDR3: TGCACCAGCAGCCCCAATCACGAGCAGTACTTC. It yields the protein CTSSPNHEQYF.

This sequence joins TRBV30 and TRBJ1-1, with D possibly TRBD1 on 5 matching bases. V lost 3 bases, J lost 1 base, and 9 bases lay in between. The germline V gene has CDR1 GTSNPN and CDR2 SVGIG (reference sequence). The CDR3 covers 13 residues. CDR3 nucleotide sequence: TGTGCCTGGAGCCCTGGACAGAACACTGAAGCTTTCTTT. It specifies CAWSPGQNTEAFF. Looking up the rest from reference TRBV30 and TRBJ1-1 gives the full variable domain: SQTIHQWPATLVQPVGSPLSLECTVEGTSNPNLYWYRQAAGRGLQLLFYSVGIGQISSEVPQNLSASRPQDRQFILSSKKLLLSDSGFYLCAWSPGQNTEAFFGQGTRLTVV.

The chain links TRBV7-9 to TRBJ2-1; TRBD2 is a possible D gene (5 bases). CDR1 and CDR2 from the germline V gene are SEHNR and FQNEAQ (reference sequence). This CDR3 has 12 amino acids. Trimming removed 4 bases at V and 7 bases at J, with 8 bases between. The CDR3 nucleotides read TGTGCCAGCAGCTCCGGACTGAATGAGCAGTTCTTC. It yields the protein CASSSGLNEQFF.

The gene calls are TRBV30 and TRBJ2-7; D is unclear. Germline loops: CDR1 GTSNPN, CDR2 SVGIG (reference sequence). This CDR3 is 12 amino acids long. V lost 0 bases and J lost 6, with 9 bases in between. The CDR3: CAWSVSGFEQYF. CDR3 nucleotide sequence: TGTGCCTGGAGTGTATCCGGGTTCGAGCAGTACTTC.

The genes are TRBV7-6 and TRBJ2-2, with 8 bases that match TRBD2. Germline lookup yields CDR1 SGHVS and CDR2 FNYEAQ. This CDR3 region has 19 residues. V was pared by 5 bases and J by 6 bases, with 20 bases of the junction left unmatched. For the CDR3, the DNA is TGTGCCAGCAGCCCCTACCCGGGGTTAAGCGGGAGCCCCGCCGGGGAGCTGTTTTTT. Encoded protein: CASSPYPGLSGSPAGELFF. Full variable domain (rest looked up from reference TRBV7-6 and TRBJ2-2): GAGVSQSPRYKVTKRGQDVALRCDPISGHVSLYWYRQALGQGPEFLTYFNYEAQQDKSGLPNDRFSAERPEGSISTLTIQRTEQRDSAMYRCASSPYPGLSGSPAGELFFGEGSRLTVL.

CDR3 sequence: CASSVGRGFGTDTQYF. The CDR3 DNA follows: TGTGCCAGCAGTGTTGGCAGGGGATTTGGCACAGATACGCAGTATTTT. The chain carries TRBV2 and TRBJ2-3; D is possibly TRBD1 (6 bases). Trimming took off 4 bases at V and 1 base at J, with 15 bases between the two ends. The CDR3 length is 16 residues. In germline, CDR1 is SNHLY, CDR2 FYNNEI.

The chain employs TRBV7-6 and TRBJ2-5; D not certain. TRBJ2-7 matches the DNA end more closely, so the J call is doubtful. Germline V gene lookup returns CDR1 SGHVS and CDR2 FNYEAQ. The CDR3 has 14 residues. CDR3 bases: TGTGCCAGCAGCTTAGGTAGTAACTCCTACGAGCAGTACTTC. Amino acids: CASSLGSNSYEQYF.

This clone was recorded a few times. The chain has TRBV2 and TRBJ2-7, with unresolved D. Germline CDR1 SNHLY, CDR2 FYNNEI. The CDR3 extends over 14 amino acids. The germline V and J ends were trimmed by 1 base and 0 bases, with 7 bases remaining between them. CDR3 amino acids: CASSEDHSSYEQYF. DNA of the CDR3: TGTGCCAGCAGTGAAGATCACAGCTCCTACGAGCAGTACTTC.

The V and J genes are TRBV25-1 and TRBJ1-4; the match to TRBD1 covers 11 bases. J gave up 3 bases and V 4 bases, and 4 bases lay outside the gene matches. This CDR3 region has 16 residues. CDR1 is MGHDK, CDR2 SYGVNS, per germline. The CDR3 bases are TGTGCCAGCAGTGGTGGACAGGGGGCTGCTAATGAAAAACTGTTTTTT. It encodes CASSGGQGAANEKLFF. The whole variable domain, filled in from reference TRBV25-1 and TRBJ1-4, reads EADIYQTPRYLVIGTGKKITLECSQTMGHDKMYWYQQDPGMELHLIHYSYGVNSTEKGDLSSESTVSRIRTEHFPLTLESARPSHTSQYLCASSGGQGAANEKLFFGSGTQLSVL.

This clone was counted between two and nine times. The V call is TRBV5-1, the J call TRBJ1-4; unclear D gene. Trimming shortened V by 4 bases and J by 4 bases, and 11 bases separated the two germline ends. Germline CDR1 reads SGHRS; CDR2 reads YFSETQ. CDR3 size: 14 residues. DNA of the CDR3: TGCGCCAGCAGCACCGGGATAGATAATGAAAAACTGTTTTTT. Its translation: CASSTGIDNEKLFF.

This sequence joins TRBV5-1 and TRBJ2-1; D unresolved. V shed 4 bases and J shed 0 bases, with 17 bases lying between them. The germline V gene encodes CDR1 SGHRS and CDR2 YFSETQ. The CDR3 consists of 17 residues. In DNA form, the CDR3 reads TGCGCCAGCAGCCTGAGTTTACCAACAGACTCCTACAATGAGCAGTTCTTC. Residues: CASSLSLPTDSYNEQFF.

Here the CDR3 DNA reads TGTGCCAGCAGCTCGGGACAGGGATTCGACGAGCAGTACTTC. This translates into CASSSGQGFDEQYF. The chain has TRBV7-9 and TRBJ2-7, with 9 positions matching TRBD1. The V segment lost 4 bases and the J segment 5 bases; nucleotides outside the gene matches: 6. Germline-derived CDR1 and CDR2 are SEHNR and FQNEAQ (reference sequence). The CDR3 runs 14 residues. The full variable domain, its missing parts supplied by reference TRBV7-9 and TRBJ2-7, is DTGVSQNPRHKITKRGQNVTFRCDPISEHNRLYWYRQTLGQGPEFLTYFQNEAQLEKSRLLSDRFSAERPKGSFSTLEIQRTEQGDSAMYLCASSSGQGFDEQYFGPGTRLTVT.

The rearrangement joins TRBV27 to TRBJ2-1; 12 positions agree with TRBD2. CDR3 length: 18 amino acids. J gave up 7 bases and V 4 bases, and 14 bases lay outside the gene matches. The germline gives CDR1 MNHEY, CDR2 SMNVEV (reference sequence). In DNA, the CDR3 is TGTGCCAGCAGTTCCCTCCTCCCTCTAGCGGGAGGGCCGAATGAGCAGTTCTTC. The encoded protein is CASSSLLPLAGGPNEQFF.

V is TRBV12-5 and J is TRBJ2-3; D is possibly TRBD2 (6 bases). This CDR3 is built from 16 residues. V shed 7 bases and J shed 2 bases, with 19 bases lying between them. Per germline, CDR1 LGHNT and CDR2 FRNRAP. CDR3 loop: CASAPGGNLFTDTQYF. CDR3 nucleotides: TGTGCTAGTGCTCCTGGGGGGAACTTATTCACAGATACGCAGTATTTT.

The chain joins TRBV5-1 to TRBJ1-2; D remains unclear. Per the germline V gene, CDR1 is SGHRS and CDR2 is YFSETQ. V was clipped by 3 bases and J by 3 bases, with 12 bases between them. The CDR3 runs 14 residues. CDR3 nucleotide sequence: TGCGCCAGCAGCTCTGAATGGCGGGACTATGGCTACACCTTC. It yields the protein CASSSEWRDYGYTF.

This clone has a single count. The CDR3 DNA sequence: TGCGCCAGCAGCTCCGTTAGCGGGAGGGCCGCCAAAAACATTCAGTACTTC. As protein: CASSSVSGRAAKNIQYF. V usage is TRBV5-1 and J usage is TRBJ2-4; 11 nucleotides line up with TRBD2. Germline V lookup: CDR1 SGHRS, CDR2 YFSETQ. J gave up 1 base and V 3 bases, and 6 bases lay outside the gene matches. The CDR3 covers 17 residues.

This clone was seen only once. The chain employs TRBV4-1 and TRBJ2-1; D is undetermined. This CDR3 is built from 14 residues. Trimming pared 1 base from V and 0 bases from J, leaving 4 bases between. From germline, CDR1 is MGHRA and CDR2 YSYEKL. The CDR3 region has the DNA TGCGCCAGCAGCCAAGGGAGCTCCTACAATGAGCAGTTCTTC. It translates to CASSQGSSYNEQFF.

The rearrangement joins TRBV11-2 to TRBJ2-7; 9 bases align to TRBD2. Germline V gene sequence: CDR1 SGHAT, CDR2 FQNNGV. The CDR3 extends over 14 amino acids. V trimming: 5 bases; J trimming: 3 bases; junction bases outside the gene matches: 5. The CDR3 protein is CASSLSGSCYEQYF. The CDR3 coding sequence is TGTGCCAGCAGCCTTAGCGGGAGTTGCTACGAGCAGTACTTC.

The chain couples TRBV15 to TRBJ1-3; 7 nucleotides match TRBD1. Trimming took 9 bases from V and 4 from J; bases not matched to a gene: 12. Per germline, CDR1 LNHNV and CDR2 YYDKDF (reference sequence). The CDR3 is made up of 15 amino acids. CDR3 sequence reads: CATSTDRAAGNTIYF. The DNA of the CDR3 is TGTGCCACATCTACCGACAGGGCGGCAGGAAACACCATATATTTT.